This TCR beta chain came from a study of T-cell memory formation after mild COVID-19. As for the study in general: TCR clusters showed largely donor specificity. Broader study findings: Contracting CD4+ clones lay largely in CM and EM, with CD8+ ones residing in EMRA. Clones that shrank (day 15 to 85) were balanced CD4/CD8, whereas later expanders leaned CD4+. Some SARS-CoV-2-responding clones were already detected in memory before infection.

TCRdb called the 5' RACE reads again in MiXCR, with one record for every CDR3 protein. The sample consists of approximately 100,000 distinct CDR3 sequences, 8.5% to 14% of them appearing once. The CDR3 runs to 14 residues. Trimming removed 1 base from V and 2 bases from J, with 8 bases in between. Germline CDR1 reads LGHDT; CDR2 reads YNNKEL (reference sequence). This clonotype was observed a few times. Its specificity is not known. The sequence came from a man aged 18 to 35 who had mild COVID-19 (a few samples of this study predate the infection). Cell type and time point are not known. The sequencing input was PBMCs or a T cell subset sorted from them (not recorded which). This rearrangement joins TRBV3-1 to TRBJ1-2, with no clear D. CDR3 amino acids: CASSQVNRNYGYTF. In DNA form, the CDR3 reads TGTGCCAGCAGCCAAGTGAACCGAAACTATGGCTACACCTTC.